The sample holds many counts of the clone carrying this T cell receptor (beta chain). This specimen comes from a study of early T cells in non-severe SARS-CoV-2 infection. V was pared by 7 bases and J by 4 bases, with 8 bases of the junction left unmatched. Germline values: CDR1 MNHEY, CDR2 SVGEGT. The CDR3 is made up of 14 amino acids. TCRdb ran MiXCR on the 5' RACE reads and lists one entry per CDR3 protein. There are about 25,000 distinct CDR3 sequences in the sample; less than 7% occur only once, and roughly 2.5% lies in the top ten. The clonotype originates from an adult who was a healthcare worker with PCR-confirmed SARS-CoV-2 infection or an uninfected control (not recorded which). The gene calls are TRBV6-2 or TRBV6-3 and TRBJ1-2, with TRBD1 identical over 8 bases. Sequencing input: whole blood. CDR3 DNA sequence: TGTGCCAGCACTCGGACAGGGTCGAGCTATGGCTACACCTTC. Residues: CASTRTGSSYGYTF.